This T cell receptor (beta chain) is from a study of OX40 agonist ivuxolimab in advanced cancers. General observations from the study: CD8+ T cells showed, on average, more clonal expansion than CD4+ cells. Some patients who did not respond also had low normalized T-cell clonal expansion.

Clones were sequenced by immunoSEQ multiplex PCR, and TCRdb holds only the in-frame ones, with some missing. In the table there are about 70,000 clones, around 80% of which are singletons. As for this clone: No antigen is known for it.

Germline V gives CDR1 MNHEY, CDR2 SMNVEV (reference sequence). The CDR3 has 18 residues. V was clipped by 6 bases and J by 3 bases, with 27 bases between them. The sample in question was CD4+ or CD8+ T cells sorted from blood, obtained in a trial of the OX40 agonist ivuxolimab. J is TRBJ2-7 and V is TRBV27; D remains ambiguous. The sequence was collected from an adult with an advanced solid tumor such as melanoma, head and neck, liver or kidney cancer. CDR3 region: CASSKKAPTPVEDYEQYF. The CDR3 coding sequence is TGTGCCAGCAGCAAAAAAGCACCCACCCCCGTTGAAGACTACGAGCAGTACTTC.